This T cell receptor beta chain originates from a study of T cells in Graves' hyperthyroidism and ophthalmopathy. TCR beta CDR3 sequences were amplified from RNA transcripts. Carried out on the TCR CDR3, a first-round RT-PCR used the HTBI primer set. TCRdb analysed the multiplex PCR reads with MiXCR anew, one entry per CDR3 protein. The sample gives some 300,000 distinct CDR3 sequences, approximately 14% of which show up once; roughly 7.9% is in the top ten. This clonotype has a count of ten or more. Hyperthyroidism in the patients, aged 18 to 65, was newly diagnosed and under 2 months in duration. Each 10 ml fresh peripheral blood draw supplied the PBMCs. V was cut by 4 bases and J by 8 bases, with 13 bases left in between. Germline CDR1 reads SGHDT; CDR2 reads YYEEEE. This CDR3 is 13 amino acids long.

The clonotype was recovered from a woman aged 40 to 50 with Graves' hyperthyroidism. The specimen was blood. The V gene is TRBV5-6, the J gene TRBJ2-1; D uncertain. The DNA for the CDR3 is TGTGCCAGCAGCAGACCCCCAGTTCATGAGCAGTTCTTC. It yields the protein CASSRPPVHEQFF. The full variable domain, completed using reference TRBV5-6 and TRBJ2-1, is DAGVTQSPTHLIKTRGQQVTLRCSPKSGHDTVSWYQQALGQGPQFIFQYYEEEERQRGNFPDRFSGHQFPNYSSELNVNALLLGDSALYLCASSRPPVHEQFFGPGTRLTVL.